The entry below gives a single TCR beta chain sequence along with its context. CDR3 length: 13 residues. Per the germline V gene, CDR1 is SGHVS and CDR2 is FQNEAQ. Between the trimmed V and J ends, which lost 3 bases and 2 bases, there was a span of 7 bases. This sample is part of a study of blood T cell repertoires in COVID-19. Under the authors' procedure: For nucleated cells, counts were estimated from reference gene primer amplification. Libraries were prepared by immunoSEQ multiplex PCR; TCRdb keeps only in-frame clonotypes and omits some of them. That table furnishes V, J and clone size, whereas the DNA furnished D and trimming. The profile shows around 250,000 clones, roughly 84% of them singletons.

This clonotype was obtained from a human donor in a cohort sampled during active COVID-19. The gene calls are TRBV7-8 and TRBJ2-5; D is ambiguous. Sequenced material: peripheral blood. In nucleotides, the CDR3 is TGTGCCAGCAGCTTCCGACATCAAGAGACCCAGTACTTC. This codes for CASSFRHQETQYF.